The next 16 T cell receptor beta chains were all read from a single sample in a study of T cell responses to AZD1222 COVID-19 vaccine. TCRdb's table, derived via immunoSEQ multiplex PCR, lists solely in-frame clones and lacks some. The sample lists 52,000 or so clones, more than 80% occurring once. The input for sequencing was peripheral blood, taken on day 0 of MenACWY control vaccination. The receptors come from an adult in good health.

CDR3 nucleotide sequence: TGTGCCAGCAGCCCCCGGGCTAGCGGGAGCACCGGGGAGCTGTTTTTT. Translating it yields CASSPRASGSTGELFF. The chain links TRBV9 to TRBJ2-2, with TRBD2 identical over 10 bases. V shed 4 bases, J shed 4 bases, and the junction held 7 bases outside the gene matches. The germline gives CDR1 SGDLS, CDR2 YYNGEE. The CDR3 runs to 16 residues.

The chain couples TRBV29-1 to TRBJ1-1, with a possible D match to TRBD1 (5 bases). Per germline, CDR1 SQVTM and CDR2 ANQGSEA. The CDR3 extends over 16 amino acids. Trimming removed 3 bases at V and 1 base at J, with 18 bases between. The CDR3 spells CSVEVSGVQPNTEAFF. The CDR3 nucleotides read TGCAGCGTTGAGGTCTCGGGGGTTCAGCCGAACACTGAAGCTTTCTTT.

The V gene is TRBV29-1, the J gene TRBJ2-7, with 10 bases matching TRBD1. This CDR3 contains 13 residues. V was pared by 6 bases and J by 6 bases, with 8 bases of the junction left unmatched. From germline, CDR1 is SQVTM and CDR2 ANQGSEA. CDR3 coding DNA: TGCAGCGTAGAGGCCGGGACAGGGGTCGAGCAGTACTTC. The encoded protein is CSVEAGTGVEQYF.

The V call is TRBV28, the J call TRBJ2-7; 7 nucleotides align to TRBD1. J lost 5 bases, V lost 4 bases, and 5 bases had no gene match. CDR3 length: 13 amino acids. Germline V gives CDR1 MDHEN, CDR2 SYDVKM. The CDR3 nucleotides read TGTGCCAGCAGTTGGGACAGAGCTGACGAGCAGTACTTC. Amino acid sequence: CASSWDRADEQYF.

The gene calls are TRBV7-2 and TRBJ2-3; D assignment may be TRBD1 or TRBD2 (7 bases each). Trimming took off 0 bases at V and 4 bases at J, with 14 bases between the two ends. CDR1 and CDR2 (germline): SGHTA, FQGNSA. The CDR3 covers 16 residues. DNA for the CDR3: TGTGCCAGCAGCTTAGCTATGACAGGGAGGGCAGATACGCAGTATTTT. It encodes CASSLAMTGRADTQYF. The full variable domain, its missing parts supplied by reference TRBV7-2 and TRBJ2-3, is GAGVSQSPSNKVTEKGKDVELRCDPISGHTALYWYRQSLGQGLEFLIYFQGNSAPDKSGLPSDRFSAERTGGSVSTLTIQRTQQEDSAVYLCASSLAMTGRADTQYFGPGTRLTVL.

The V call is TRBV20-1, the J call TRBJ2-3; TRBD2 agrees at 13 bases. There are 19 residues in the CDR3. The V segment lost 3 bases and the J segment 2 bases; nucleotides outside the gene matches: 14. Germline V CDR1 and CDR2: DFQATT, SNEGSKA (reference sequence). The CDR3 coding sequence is TGCAGTGCTAGTCGTTGGACTAGCGGGAGCCAGGCAGACACAGATACGCAGTATTTT. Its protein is CSASRWTSGSQADTDTQYF.

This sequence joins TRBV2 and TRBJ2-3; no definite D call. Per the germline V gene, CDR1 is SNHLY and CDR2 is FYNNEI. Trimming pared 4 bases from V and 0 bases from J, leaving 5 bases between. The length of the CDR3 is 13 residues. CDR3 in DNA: TGTGCCAGCAGTGTTGAGAGCACAGATACGCAGTATTTT. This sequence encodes CASSVESTDTQYF.

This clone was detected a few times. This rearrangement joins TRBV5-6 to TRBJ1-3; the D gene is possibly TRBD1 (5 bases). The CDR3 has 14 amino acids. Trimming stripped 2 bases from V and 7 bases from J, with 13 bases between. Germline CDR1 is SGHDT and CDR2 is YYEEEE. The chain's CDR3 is CASSFWGLGNTIYF. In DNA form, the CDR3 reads TGTGCCAGCAGCTTTTGGGGCCTGGGGAACACCATATATTTT.

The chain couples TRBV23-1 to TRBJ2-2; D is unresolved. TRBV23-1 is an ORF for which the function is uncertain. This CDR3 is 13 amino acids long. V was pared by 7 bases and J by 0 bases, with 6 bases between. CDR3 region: CASIESNTGELFF. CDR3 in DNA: TGCGCCAGCATTGAATCGAACACCGGGGAGCTGTTTTTT.

CDR3 in DNA: TGTGCCAGCAGCCCGACTAGCGGGAGGGTGTACAATGAGCAGTTCTTC. Translating gives CASSPTSGRVYNEQFF. This sequence joins TRBV11-2 and TRBJ2-1; 14 nucleotides align to TRBD2. Germline V CDR1 and CDR2: SGHAT, FQNNGV. V shed 5 bases, J shed 4 bases, and the junction held 4 bases outside the gene matches. The CDR3 covers 16 residues.

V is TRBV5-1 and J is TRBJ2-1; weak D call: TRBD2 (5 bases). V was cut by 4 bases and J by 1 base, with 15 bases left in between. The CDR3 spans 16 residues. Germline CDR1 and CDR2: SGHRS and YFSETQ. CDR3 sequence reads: CASSRTERPSYNEQFF. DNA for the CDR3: TGCGCCAGCAGCAGGACGGAGCGGCCTTCCTACAATGAGCAGTTCTTC. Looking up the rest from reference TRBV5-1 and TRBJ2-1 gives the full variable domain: KAGVTQTPRYLIKTRGQQVTLSCSPISGHRSVSWYQQTPGQGLQFLFEYFSETQRNKGNFPGRFSGRQFSNSRSEMNVSTLELGDSALYLCASSRTERPSYNEQFFGPGTRLTVL.

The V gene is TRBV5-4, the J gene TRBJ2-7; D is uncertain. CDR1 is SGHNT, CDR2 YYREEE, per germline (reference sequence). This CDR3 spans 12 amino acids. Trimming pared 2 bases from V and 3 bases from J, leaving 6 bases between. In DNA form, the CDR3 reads TGTGCCAGCAGCTTCAACCTCTACGAGCAGTACTTC. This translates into CASSFNLYEQYF.

The CDR3 sequence is CASSSGQGVLTEAFF. The CDR3 DNA sequence: TGTGCCAGCAGCTCAGGACAGGGGGTTTTAACTGAAGCTTTCTTT. The V and J genes are TRBV7-2 and TRBJ1-1; 10 bases agree with TRBD1. Germline CDR1 and CDR2: SGHTA and FQGNSA. V trimming: 4 bases; J trimming: 5 bases; junction bases outside the gene matches: 7. The CDR3 has 15 amino acids.

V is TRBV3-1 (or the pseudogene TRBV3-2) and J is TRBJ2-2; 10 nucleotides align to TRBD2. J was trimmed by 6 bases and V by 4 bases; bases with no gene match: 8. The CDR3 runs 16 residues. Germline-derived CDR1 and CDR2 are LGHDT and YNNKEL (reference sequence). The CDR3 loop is CASSPPGLAGAGELFF. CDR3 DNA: TGTGCCAGCAGCCCCCCCGGGCTAGCGGGAGCCGGGGAGCTGTTTTTT.

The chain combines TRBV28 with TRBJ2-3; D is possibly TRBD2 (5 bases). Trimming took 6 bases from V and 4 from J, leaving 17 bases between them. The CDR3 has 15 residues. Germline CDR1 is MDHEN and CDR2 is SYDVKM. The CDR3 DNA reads TGTGCCAGCAGCCCCCCCACGGGGAAGCCAGATACGCAGTATTTT. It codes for CASSPPTGKPDTQYF.

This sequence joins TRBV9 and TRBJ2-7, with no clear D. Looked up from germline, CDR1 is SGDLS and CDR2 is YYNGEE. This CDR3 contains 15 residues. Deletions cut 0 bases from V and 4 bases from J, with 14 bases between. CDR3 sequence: CASSVAPGPQYEQYF. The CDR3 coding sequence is TGTGCCAGCAGCGTAGCTCCCGGACCCCAATACGAGCAGTACTTC.